The 30 T cell receptor beta chains below come from one sample, sequenced in a study of cytomegalovirus exposure and HLA in healthy donors. Here immunoSEQ multiplex PCR was the method, and the copy in TCRdb shows in-frame clones only, minus some. The table lists 210,000 or so clones, about 86% of them singletons. Sequences were obtained from PBMCs. All receptors come from a woman aged 18-29 years in good health and CMV-seronegative.

This clone is a singleton in its sample. The V call is TRBV27, the J call TRBJ2-7; maybe TRBD2 (5 bases). This CDR3 comprises 14 residues. Deletions cut 5 bases from V and 4 bases from J, with 15 bases between. Germline loops: CDR1 MNHEY, CDR2 SMNVEV (reference sequence). CDR3: CASSLGDGVYEQYF. In DNA form, the CDR3 reads TGTGCCAGCAGTCTCGGGGATGGGGTATACGAGCAGTACTTC.

The chain recombines TRBV6-5 with TRBJ1-5, with D maybe TRBD1 (6 bases). The CDR3 sequence is 14 residues long. Germline CDR1 is MNHEY and CDR2 is SVGAGI. The germline V and J ends were trimmed by 0 bases and 4 bases, with 7 bases remaining between them. The CDR3 DNA reads TGTGCCAGCAGTTACTCGAGGGGGAATCAGCCCCAGCATTTT. Protein sequence: CASSYSRGNQPQHF.

This clone was recorded once. The chain joins TRBV2 to TRBJ1-5; a weak D match, TRBD1 (6 bases). The germline CDR1 and CDR2 sequences are SNHLY and FYNNEI. This CDR3 is built from 15 residues. Trimming removed 10 bases at V and 2 bases at J, with 18 bases between. CDR3 protein: CATSVQGLGNQPQHF. The CDR3 bases are TGTGCCACCTCAGTACAGGGTCTGGGCAATCAGCCCCAGCATTTT.

The chain has TRBV28 and TRBJ2-3; 9 bases fit TRBD2. Germline V gene data show CDR1 as MDHEN and CDR2 as SYDVKM. Germline trimming cut 6 bases from V and 4 bases from J; bases unmatched to any gene: 17. This CDR3 region has 18 residues. The CDR3 DNA sequence: TGTGCCAGCAGCCCCCTCGGCTCAGCGCGGGAGGGGGCAGATACGCAGTATTTT. Its translation is CASSPLGSAREGADTQYF.

The rearrangement joins TRBV7-9 to TRBJ2-1, with D unresolved. The CDR3 covers 14 residues. V lost 5 bases to trimming and J lost 8 bases, with 16 bases between them. Germline V gene data show CDR1 as SEHNR and CDR2 as FQNEAQ (reference sequence). CDR3 DNA sequence: TGTGCCAGCAGCCCAGGAACCCCGACGGATGAGCAGTTCTTC. Its protein is CASSPGTPTDEQFF. Full variable domain (missing parts from reference TRBV7-9 and TRBJ2-1): DTGVSQNPRHKITKRGQNVTFRCDPISEHNRLYWYRQTLGQGPEFLTYFQNEAQLEKSRLLSDRFSAERPKGSFSTLEIQRTEQGDSAMYLCASSPGTPTDEQFFGPGTRLTVL.

The V call is TRBV23-1, the J call TRBJ1-1, with TRBD1 matching 7 bases. TRBV23-1 is filed as an ORF, its function uncertain. The CDR3 spans 12 residues. With V trimmed by 6 bases and J by 7 bases, 5 bases remained unmatched. The DNA for the CDR3 is TGCGCCAGCAGCAGGGACAGCCGTGAAGCTTTCTTT. The encoded protein is CASSRDSREAFF.

This chain links TRBV29-1 with TRBJ2-7; D gene unclear. The V gene's germline CDR1 is SQVTM and CDR2 ANQGSEA. Between the trimmed V and J ends, which lost 5 bases and 2 bases, there was a span of 10 bases. The CDR3 is 12 residues long. The DNA of the CDR3 is TGCAGCGTTTTAGACAACCCCTACGAGCAGTACTTC. Protein product: CSVLDNPYEQYF.

V and J are TRBV9 and TRBJ1-4; 7 bases align to TRBD1. Germline-derived CDR1 and CDR2 are SGDLS and YYNGEE. Losses at the gene ends were 0 bases for V and 4 bases for J; bases not matched to a gene: 3. This CDR3 region has 15 residues. CDR3 nucleotides: TGTGCCAGCAGCGTAGGGGCAGGGGGTAATGAAAAACTGTTTTTT. It specifies CASSVGAGGNEKLFF.

The CDR3 is CSVGGTPYEQYF. For the CDR3, the DNA is TGCAGCGTTGGCGGGACTCCCTACGAGCAGTACTTC. This chain links TRBV29-1 with TRBJ2-7, with D perhaps matching TRBD2 (6 bases). CDR1 and CDR2 from the germline V gene are SQVTM and ANQGSEA. The V end was cut by 4 bases, the J end by 2 bases, with 9 bases between. The CDR3 totals 12 residues.

This chain joins TRBV5-6 and TRBJ1-3; D ambiguous. This CDR3 comprises 13 residues. In germline, CDR1 is SGHDT, CDR2 YYEEEE. With 1 base removed from V and 1 base from J, the gap between germline ends came to 3 bases. The CDR3 sequence: CASSLSSGNTIYF. As DNA, the CDR3 is TGTGCCAGCAGCTTGTCGTCTGGAAACACCATATATTTT.

The J gene is TRBJ1-2, the V gene TRBV5-4; D is unresolved. Germline CDR1 reads SGHNT; CDR2 reads YYREEE (reference sequence). The CDR3 loop spans 13 amino acids. The germline V and J ends were trimmed by 4 bases and 4 bases, with 11 bases remaining between them. CDR3 bases: TGTGCCAGCAGCCCCAACAGTGGCTATGGCTACACCTTC. Translating it yields CASSPNSGYGYTF. Full variable domain (remainder filled in from reference TRBV5-4 and TRBJ1-2): ETGVTQSPTHLIKTRGQQVTLRCSSQSGHNTVSWYQQALGQGPQFIFQYYREEENGRGNFPPRFSGLQFPNYSSELNVNALELDDSALYLCASSPNSGYGYTFGSGTRLTVV.

The rearrangement links TRBV10-2 to TRBJ2-7; 9 positions agree with TRBD2. CDR1 is WSHSY, CDR2 SAAADI, per germline. CDR3 size: 16 residues. The V gene end was trimmed by 2 bases and the J gene end by 0 bases; junction bases not matched to a gene: 5. The CDR3 reads CASSEAGLADSYEQYF. In DNA, the CDR3 is TGCGCCAGCAGTGAGGCGGGACTAGCCGACTCCTACGAGCAGTACTTC.

The V call is TRBV2, the J call TRBJ2-3; 8 bases line up with TRBD1. The CDR3 totals 18 residues. V gave up 8 bases and J gave up 0 bases; unmatched junction bases: 16. Germline lookup yields CDR1 SNHLY and CDR2 FYNNEI. Here the CDR3 DNA reads TGTGCCAGCGGGGGGCGGGCAGGGGGCCTCCATAGCACAGATACGCAGTATTTT. Translating gives CASGGRAGGLHSTDTQYF.

The chain combines TRBV28 with TRBJ1-2; weak D call: TRBD1 (6 bases). V was cut by 7 bases and J by 8 bases, with 17 bases left in between. The CDR3 length is 13 residues. Germline values: CDR1 MDHEN, CDR2 SYDVKM. CDR3 coding DNA: TGTGCCAGCACCCTCCTACAGGGTCAGGGCTACACCTTC. It codes for CASTLLQGQGYTF.

This sequence joins TRBV5-4 and TRBJ2-5, with 8 bases matching TRBD2. Germline loops: CDR1 SGHNT, CDR2 YYREEE (reference sequence). The CDR3 runs 13 residues. The J segment lost 2 bases and the V segment lost 7 bases, leaving 4 bases of the junction unmatched. This chain's CDR3 is CASGLAGQETQYF. As DNA, the CDR3 is TGTGCCAGCGGATTAGCGGGGCAAGAGACCCAGTACTTC.

The V gene is TRBV11-2, the J gene TRBJ1-1, with 10 nucleotides matching TRBD1. The V gene end was trimmed by 4 bases and the J gene end by 3 bases; junction bases not matched to a gene: 8. Germline V lookup: CDR1 SGHAT, CDR2 FQNNGV. CDR3 length: 16 residues. CDR3 loop: CASSYPRQGADTEAFF. For the CDR3, the DNA is TGTGCCAGCAGCTACCCTAGACAGGGGGCTGACACTGAAGCTTTCTTT.

The genes are TRBV5-4 and TRBJ2-3; 7 nucleotides align to TRBD2. Looked up from germline, CDR1 is SGHNT and CDR2 is YYREEE (reference sequence). The J segment lost 4 bases and the V segment lost 2 bases, leaving 4 bases of the junction unmatched. CDR3 length: 14 amino acids. The CDR3 region has the DNA TGTGCCAGCAGCTTCTTAGCGGGTCCAGATACGCAGTATTTT. Protein: CASSFLAGPDTQYF.

CDR3: CASSRTGGETNEKLFF. The CDR3 bases are TGTGCCAGCAGCCGGACAGGAGGGGAAACTAATGAAAAACTGTTTTTT. V is TRBV5-4 and J is TRBJ1-4, with 7 bases matching TRBD1. The length of the CDR3 is 16 residues. Trimming cost V 4 bases and J 1 base; bases outside gene matches: 7. Per the germline V gene, CDR1 is SGHNT and CDR2 is YYREEE (reference sequence).

The chain employs TRBV2 and TRBJ2-5; D not resolved. The CDR3 has 15 residues. Trimming removed 6 bases from V and 5 bases from J, with 19 bases in between. Germline values: CDR1 SNHLY, CDR2 FYNNEI. DNA for the CDR3: TGTGCCAGCAGGGAGTTAACCGGTTCTCCGGAGACCCAGTACTTC. It codes for CASRELTGSPETQYF.

The chain links TRBV2 to TRBJ2-3, with 9 bases matching TRBD1. This CDR3 spans 13 amino acids. Germline CDR1 is SNHLY and CDR2 is FYNNEI. V dropped 7 bases and J dropped 7; count of bases not matched to a gene: 6. CDR3 protein: CASKGQGPNTQYF. Written as DNA, the CDR3 is TGTGCCAGCAAAGGACAGGGGCCTAATACGCAGTATTTT.

The chain carries TRBV19 and TRBJ2-1; D is possibly TRBD2 (5 bases). V gave up 1 base and J gave up 8 bases, with 18 bases separating them. CDR3 length: 16 amino acids. CDR1 and CDR2 (germline): LNHDA, SQIVND (reference sequence). The CDR3 sequence: CASSIGFRGINDEQFF. For the CDR3, the DNA is TGTGCCAGTAGTATAGGTTTTCGAGGGATCAACGATGAGCAGTTCTTC.

The chain employs TRBV7-9 and TRBJ2-7; D is unclear. Germline V gene data show CDR1 as SEHNR and CDR2 as FQNEAQ (reference sequence). The V end lost 3 bases, the J end lost 3 bases, and 18 bases lay between the germline ends. This CDR3 region has 16 residues. CDR3 nucleotides: TGTGCCAGCAGCTTTAATTTTTCCCCAGGATACTACGAGCAGTACTTC. This codes for CASSFNFSPGYYEQYF.

The genes are TRBV30 and TRBJ2-2, with 10 bases aligning to TRBD2. This CDR3 comprises 17 residues. Germline CDR1 GTSNPN, CDR2 SVGIG (reference sequence). The V and J ends lost 0 bases and 6 bases, in that order; junction bases with no gene match: 10. The CDR3 DNA is TGTGCCTGGAGTGTAGGGGTCCTAGCGGGAGATGCCGGGGAGCTGTTTTTT. Amino acid sequence: CAWSVGVLAGDAGELFF.

On this clone itself: A far larger clone lies a single base away; this is likely a read error. The rearrangement joins TRBV11-3 to TRBJ2-2; 7 bases match TRBD1. The CDR3 has 13 amino acids. The germline V gene has CDR1 SGHNT and CDR2 YENEEA. J gave up 3 bases and V 5 bases, and 0 bases lay outside the gene matches. CDR3 residues: CASSDRDTGELFF. In DNA, the CDR3 is TGTGCCAGCAGCGACAGGGACACCGGGGAGCTGTTTTTT.

In this sample, this clone turned up once. The rearrangement uses TRBV27 and TRBJ1-2; D not resolved. Per germline, CDR1 MNHEY and CDR2 SMNVEV (reference sequence). The CDR3 covers 13 residues. The ends were cut back, 3 bases at V and 6 bases at J, with 11 bases in the middle. CDR3 region: CASSFRKLDGYTF. In nucleotides, the CDR3 is TGTGCCAGCAGTTTTCGAAAACTAGATGGCTACACCTTC.

V usage is TRBV19 and J usage is TRBJ1-2, with TRBD1 matching 8 bases. Germline V gene data show CDR1 as LNHDA and CDR2 as SQIVND (reference sequence). The CDR3 has 15 residues. V was clipped by 6 bases and J by 6 bases; unmatched bases: 12. The CDR3 sequence is CASSLTGGYMDGYTF. The CDR3 DNA reads TGTGCCAGTAGCCTCACAGGGGGGTATATGGATGGCTACACCTTC. Full variable domain (rest looked up from reference TRBV19 and TRBJ1-2): DGGITQSPKYLFRKEGQNVTLSCEQNLNHDAMYWYRQDPGQGLRLIYYSQIVNDFQKGDIAEGYSVSREKKESFPLTVTSAQKNPTAFYLCASSLTGGYMDGYTFGSGTRLTVV.

This chain links TRBV2 with TRBJ1-5, with TRBD1 matching over 8 bases. Trimming at V came to 5 bases and at J to 0 bases, leaving 12 bases not matched to a gene. Germline lookup yields CDR1 SNHLY and CDR2 FYNNEI. The CDR3 runs 18 residues. The CDR3 is CASSITGGSYYSNQPQHF. The DNA of the CDR3 is TGTGCCAGCAGTATAACAGGGGGGTCTTATTATAGCAATCAGCCCCAGCATTTT.

The chain uses TRBV19 and TRBJ2-1; 9 bases fit TRBD2. The CDR3 totals 16 residues. Germline assignment: CDR1 LNHDA and CDR2 SQIVND (reference sequence). V was pared by 6 bases and J by 3 bases, with 9 bases of the junction left unmatched. The CDR3 sequence is CASRNDPSGNYNEQFF. The CDR3 DNA sequence: TGTGCCAGTAGAAACGACCCTAGCGGGAACTACAATGAGCAGTTCTTC.

This clone was observed once. The J gene is TRBJ2-1, the V gene TRBV28; the match to TRBD2 covers 10 bases. The CDR3 runs to 14 residues. CDR1 is MDHEN, CDR2 SYDVKM, per germline. J lost 6 bases, V lost 10 bases, and 9 bases had no gene match. For the CDR3, the DNA is TGTGCCACCGAGGAGGGACTAGCGTTCAATGAGCAGTTCTTC. It specifies CATEEGLAFNEQFF.

The rearrangement joins TRBV6-1 to TRBJ1-2; tentatively, D is TRBD1 (5 bases). Germline CDR1 MNHNS, CDR2 SASEGT. The CDR3 has 15 amino acids. V dropped 7 bases and J dropped 4 bases, with 19 bases sitting between them. Written as DNA, the CDR3 is TGTGCCAGCACCCTTACGGGGAGGGACCTCTATGGCTACACCTTC. It encodes CASTLTGRDLYGYTF.